Listed below are T cell receptor beta chains from one sample, sequenced in a study of T cell repertoires in cytomegalovirus infection. TCRdb re-analysed the reads in MiXCR, keeping a single row per CDR3 protein. The data show approximately 700,000 distinct CDR3 sequences, with 35% seen just once and 2.8% held by the top ten. The specimen sequenced was PBMCs. Receptor source: a human donor in good health (CMV status not recorded). Some clones in this sample may be carry-over from other donors' samples. The CDR3 runs from the conserved cysteine through the conserved F or W. Fields, in order: J gene, V gene, CDR3 protein.

>TRBJ2-3|TRBV7-2
CARSLDSTVVSTDTQYF
>TRBJ2-1|TRBV28
CASSELAGGLNEQFF
>TRBJ1-2|TRBV4-2
CASSLDPDNYGYTF
>TRBJ2-5|TRBV12-3/TRBV12-4
CASSPQDRLYYFGGETQYF
>TRBJ2-2|TRBV12-3/TRBV12-4
CASRKGPGWSGELFF
>TRBJ2-2|TRBV6-5
CASKDRGHGELFF
>TRBJ1-2|TRBV7-8
CPSTHTPILYGYTF
>TRBJ2-7|TRBV20-1
CSARGISSYEQYF
>TRBJ2-7|TRBV7-8
CASSFRASGGSYEQYF
>TRBJ1-1|TRBV28
CASGDRGVNTEAFF
>TRBJ1-5|TRBV19
CASSLGARNQPQHF
>TRBJ2-2|TRBV7-8
CASSSDRVFNTGELFF
>TRBJ2-7|TRBV7-6
CASSLGDGVGDEQYF
>TRBJ2-2|TRBV27
CASSARDTWTGELFF
>TRBJ1-1|TRBV5-3
CASSLAEGSEAFF
>TRBJ2-5|TRBV2
CASSDCGHSQETPYF
>TRBJ2-7|TRBV5-4
CASSLGGTGHSYEQYF
>TRBJ1-2|TRBV7-9
CASSQRAGDGYTF
>TRBJ2-4|TRBV12-3/TRBV12-4
CASSSFSAGDKNIQYF
>TRBJ2-1|TRBV12-3/TRBV12-4
CASCLRDRGFSSYNEQFF
>TRBJ2-1|TRBV7-6
CASSLSTSGRENEQFF
>TRBJ2-4|TRBV28
CASSSPGLAGGKNIQYF
>TRBJ2-2|TRBV28
CASQAGSNTGELFF
>TRBJ1-1|TRBV10-3
CAISGTYHRAGTEAFF
>TRBJ2-2|TRBV12-3/TRBV12-4
CASGPLTFGELFF
>TRBJ1-1|TRBV6-5
CASRGIGEGPFWAFF